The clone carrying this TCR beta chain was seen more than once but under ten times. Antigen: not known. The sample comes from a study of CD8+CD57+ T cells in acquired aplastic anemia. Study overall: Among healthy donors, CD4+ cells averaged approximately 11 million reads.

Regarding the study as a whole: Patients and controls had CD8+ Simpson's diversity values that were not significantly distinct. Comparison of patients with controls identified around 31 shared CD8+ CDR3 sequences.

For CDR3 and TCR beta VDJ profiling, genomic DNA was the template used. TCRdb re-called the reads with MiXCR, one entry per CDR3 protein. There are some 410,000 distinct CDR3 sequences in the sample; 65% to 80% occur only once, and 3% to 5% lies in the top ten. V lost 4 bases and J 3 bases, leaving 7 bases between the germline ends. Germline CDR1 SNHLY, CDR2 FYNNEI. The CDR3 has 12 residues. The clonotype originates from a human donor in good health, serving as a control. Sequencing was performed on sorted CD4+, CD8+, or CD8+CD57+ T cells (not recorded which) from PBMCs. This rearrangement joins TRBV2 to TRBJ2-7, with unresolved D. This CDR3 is CASSVGGYEQYF. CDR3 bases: TGTGCCAGCAGTGTAGGTGGCTACGAGCAGTACTTC.